A single T cell receptor (beta chain) is shown here with its context. Germline V gene lookup returns CDR1 SGHVS and CDR2 FNYEAQ. This CDR3 spans 15 amino acids. V gave up 1 base and J gave up 4 bases; unmatched junction bases: 5. This entry is derived from a study of shared clonotypes between healthy human individuals. Naive CD8 populations comprised CD45RO-negative cells positively selected for CCR7, excluding terminally differentiated effector memory CD45RA+ cells. The test was conducted at deep level. Generated by immunoSEQ multiplex PCR, the TCRdb table keeps only in-frame clones and is missing some. The sample has under 1 million clones, 80% to 95% seen once.

The specimen was naive CD8+ T cells sorted from blood. This receptor was identified in a man in his thirties or forties in good health. The V gene is TRBV7-6, the J gene TRBJ1-2; 8 nucleotides agree with TRBD1. The CDR3 DNA follows: TGTGCCAGCAGCTTAGAGGCAGGGGGCATCTATGGCTACACCTTC. Translation: CASSLEAGGIYGYTF.